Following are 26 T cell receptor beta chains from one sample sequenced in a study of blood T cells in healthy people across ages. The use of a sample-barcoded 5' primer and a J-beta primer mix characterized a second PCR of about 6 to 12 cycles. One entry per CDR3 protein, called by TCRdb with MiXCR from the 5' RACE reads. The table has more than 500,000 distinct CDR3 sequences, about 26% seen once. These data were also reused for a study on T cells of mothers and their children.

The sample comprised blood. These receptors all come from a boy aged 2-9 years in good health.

CDR3 protein: CASSQDLVGYTF. The DNA for the CDR3 is TGTGCCAGCAGTCAAGACTTGGTTGGCTACACCTTC. This chain joins TRBV6-1 and TRBJ1-2; D gene unclear. Between the trimmed V and J ends, which lost 5 bases and 7 bases, there was a span of 11 bases. Per germline, CDR1 MNHNS and CDR2 SASEGT. CDR3 length equals 12 residues.

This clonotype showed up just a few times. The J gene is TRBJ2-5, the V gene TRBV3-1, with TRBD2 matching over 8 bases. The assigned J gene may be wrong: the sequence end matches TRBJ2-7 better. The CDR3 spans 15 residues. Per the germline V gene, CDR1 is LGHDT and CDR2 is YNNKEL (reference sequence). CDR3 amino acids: CASSPELAGPYEQYF. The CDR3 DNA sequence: TGTGCCAGCAGCCCAGAGCTAGCGGGTCCCTACGAGCAGTACTTC.

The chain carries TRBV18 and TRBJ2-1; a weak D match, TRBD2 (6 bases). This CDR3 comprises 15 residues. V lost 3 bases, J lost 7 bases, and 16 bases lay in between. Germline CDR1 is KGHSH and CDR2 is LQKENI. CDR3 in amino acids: CASSPTLTSINEQFF. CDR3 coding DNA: TGTGCCAGCTCACCTACCTTGACTAGTATTAATGAGCAGTTCTTC. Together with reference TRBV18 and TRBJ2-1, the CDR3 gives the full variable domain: NAGVMQNPRHLVRRRGQEARLRCSPMKGHSHVYWYRQLPEEGLKFMVYLQKENIIDESGMPKERFSAEFPKEGPSILRIQQVVRGDSAAYFCASSPTLTSINEQFFGPGTRLTVL.

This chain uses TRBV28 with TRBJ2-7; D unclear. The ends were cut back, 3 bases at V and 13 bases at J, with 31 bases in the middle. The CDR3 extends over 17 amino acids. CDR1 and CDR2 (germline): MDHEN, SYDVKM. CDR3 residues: CASSFNLLQAGSSLIYF. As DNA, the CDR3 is TGTGCCAGCAGTTTCAACCTGTTGCAGGCCGGTTCATCCCTTATATACTTC.

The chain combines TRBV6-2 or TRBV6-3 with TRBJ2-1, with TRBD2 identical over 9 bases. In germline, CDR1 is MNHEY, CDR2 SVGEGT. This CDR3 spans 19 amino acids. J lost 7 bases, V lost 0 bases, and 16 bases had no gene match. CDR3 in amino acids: CASSYSILAGALGLNEQFF. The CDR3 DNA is TGTGCCAGCAGTTACTCGATTTTAGCGGGAGCCCTGGGGCTAAATGAGCAGTTCTTC.

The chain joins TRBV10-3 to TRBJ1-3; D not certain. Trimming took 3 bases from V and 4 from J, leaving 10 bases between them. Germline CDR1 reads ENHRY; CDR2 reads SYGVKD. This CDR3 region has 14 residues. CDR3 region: CAISEGRSGNTIYF. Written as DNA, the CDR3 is TGTGCCATCAGTGAAGGCAGATCCGGAAACACCATATATTTT.

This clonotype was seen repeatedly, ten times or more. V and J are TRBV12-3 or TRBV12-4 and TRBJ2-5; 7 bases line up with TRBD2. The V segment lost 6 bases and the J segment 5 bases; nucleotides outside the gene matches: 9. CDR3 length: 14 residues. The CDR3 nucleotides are TGTGCCAGCAGCTTAAGACTAGCCGGGGAGACCCAGTACTTC. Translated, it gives CASSLRLAGETQYF.

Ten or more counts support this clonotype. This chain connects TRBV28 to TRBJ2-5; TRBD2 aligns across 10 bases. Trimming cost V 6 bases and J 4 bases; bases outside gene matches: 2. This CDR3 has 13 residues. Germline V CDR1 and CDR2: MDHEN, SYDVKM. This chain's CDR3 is CASRLAGTETQYF. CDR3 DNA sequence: TGTGCCAGCAGACTAGCGGGGACAGAGACCCAGTACTTC.

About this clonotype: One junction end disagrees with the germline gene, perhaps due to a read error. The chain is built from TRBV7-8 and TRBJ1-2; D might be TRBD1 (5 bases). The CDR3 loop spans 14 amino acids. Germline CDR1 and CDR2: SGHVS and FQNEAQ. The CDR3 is CASSLQARDYGYAF. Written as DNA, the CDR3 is TGTGCCAGCAGCTTACAGGCCCGGGACTATGGCTACGCCTTC.

The CDR3, as DNA: TGTGCCAGCAGTTTGGCTTACAGGGCCCGGGGGGCCGGGGAGCTGTTTTTT. It encodes CASSLAYRARGAGELFF. The chain employs TRBV27 and TRBJ2-2, with D possibly TRBD2 on 7 matching bases. The germline V and J ends were trimmed by 3 bases and 6 bases, with 20 bases remaining between them. Germline V gives CDR1 MNHEY, CDR2 SMNVEV (reference sequence). The CDR3 runs to 17 residues.

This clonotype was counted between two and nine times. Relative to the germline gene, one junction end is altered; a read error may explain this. This CDR3 is CASIQKYTSGRYNEQFF. The CDR3 region has the DNA TGCGCCAGCATCCAAAAATATACTAGCGGGAGGTACAATGAGCAGTTCTTC. The genes are TRBV4-3 and TRBJ2-1; TRBD2 matches 12 bases. There are 17 residues in the CDR3. Germline V gene data show CDR1 as LGHNA and CDR2 as YSLEER.

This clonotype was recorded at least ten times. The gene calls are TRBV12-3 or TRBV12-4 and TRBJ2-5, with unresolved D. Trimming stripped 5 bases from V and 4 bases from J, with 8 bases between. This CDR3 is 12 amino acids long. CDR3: CASSPPLETQYF. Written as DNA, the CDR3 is TGTGCCAGCAGTCCACCCCTAGAGACCCAGTACTTC.

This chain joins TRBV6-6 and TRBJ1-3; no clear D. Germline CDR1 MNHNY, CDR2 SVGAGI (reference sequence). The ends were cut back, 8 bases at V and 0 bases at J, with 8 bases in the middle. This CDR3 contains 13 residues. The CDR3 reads CASEAVSGNTIYF. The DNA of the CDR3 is TGTGCCAGCGAGGCTGTCTCTGGAAACACCATATATTTT.

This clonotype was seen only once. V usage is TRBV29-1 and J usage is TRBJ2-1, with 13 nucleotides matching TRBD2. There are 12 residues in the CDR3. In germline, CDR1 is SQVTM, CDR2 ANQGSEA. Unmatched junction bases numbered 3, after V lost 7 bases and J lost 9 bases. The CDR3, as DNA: TGCAGCGAGGGACTAGCGGGGAGTGAGCAGTTCTTC. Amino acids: CSEGLAGSEQFF.

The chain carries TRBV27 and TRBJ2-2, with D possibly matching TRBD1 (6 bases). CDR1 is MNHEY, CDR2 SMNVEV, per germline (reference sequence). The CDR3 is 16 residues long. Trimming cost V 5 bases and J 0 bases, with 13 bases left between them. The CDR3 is CASSTPGVTNTGELFF. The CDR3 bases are TGTGCCAGCAGTACCCCAGGGGTTACGAACACCGGGGAGCTGTTTTTT.

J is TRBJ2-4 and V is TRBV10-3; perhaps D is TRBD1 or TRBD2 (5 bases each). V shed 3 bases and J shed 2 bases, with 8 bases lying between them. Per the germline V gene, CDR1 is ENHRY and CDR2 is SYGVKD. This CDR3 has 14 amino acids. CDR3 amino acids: CAISDEGSKNIQYF. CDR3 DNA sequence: TGTGCCATCAGTGATGAGGGGTCCAAAAACATTCAGTACTTC.

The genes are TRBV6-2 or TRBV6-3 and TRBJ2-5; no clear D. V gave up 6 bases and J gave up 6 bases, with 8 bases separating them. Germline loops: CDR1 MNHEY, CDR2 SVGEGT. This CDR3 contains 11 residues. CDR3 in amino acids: CASSDGKTQYF. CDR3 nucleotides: TGTGCCAGCAGCGACGGAAAGACCCAGTACTTC.

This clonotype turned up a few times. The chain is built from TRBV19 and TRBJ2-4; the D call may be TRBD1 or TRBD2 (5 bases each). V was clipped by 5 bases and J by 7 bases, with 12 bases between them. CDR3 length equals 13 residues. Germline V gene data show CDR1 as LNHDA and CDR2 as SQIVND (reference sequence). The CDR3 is CASSSGTSNIQYF. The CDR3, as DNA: TGTGCCAGTAGTTCCGGGACCAGCAACATTCAGTACTTC.

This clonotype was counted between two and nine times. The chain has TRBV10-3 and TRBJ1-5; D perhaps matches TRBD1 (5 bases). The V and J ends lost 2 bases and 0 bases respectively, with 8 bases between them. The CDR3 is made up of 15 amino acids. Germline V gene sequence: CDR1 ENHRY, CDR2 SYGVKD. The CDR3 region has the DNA TGTGCCATCAGTGAGGGCAGGGATAGCAATCAGCCCCAGCATTTT. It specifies CAISEGRDSNQPQHF.

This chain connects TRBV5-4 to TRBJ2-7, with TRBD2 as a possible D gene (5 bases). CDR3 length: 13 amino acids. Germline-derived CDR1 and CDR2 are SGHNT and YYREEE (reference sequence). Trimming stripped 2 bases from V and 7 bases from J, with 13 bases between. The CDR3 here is CASSLDYRLEQYF. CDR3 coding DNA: TGTGCCAGCAGCTTAGACTACCGTCTGGAGCAGTACTTC.

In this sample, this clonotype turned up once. This CDR3 is CAWRRGGRVLPYTGELFF. The DNA of the CDR3 is TGTGCCTGGAGAAGAGGAGGCAGGGTCCTTCCTTACACCGGGGAGCTGTTTTTT. V is TRBV30 and J is TRBJ2-2, with D perhaps TRBD1 or TRBD2 (5 bases each). CDR1 is GTSNPN and CDR2 is SVGIG in the germline V gene (reference sequence). CDR3 length: 18 residues. V was clipped by 3 bases and J by 3 bases, with 23 bases between them.

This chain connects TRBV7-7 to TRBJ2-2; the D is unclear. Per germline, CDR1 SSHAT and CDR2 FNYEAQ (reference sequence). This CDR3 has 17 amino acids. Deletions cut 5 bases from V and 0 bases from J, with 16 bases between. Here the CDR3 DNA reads TGTGCCAGCAGCCGGAGCGCGATAGCCGCGAACACCGGGGAGCTGTTTTTT. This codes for CASSRSAIAANTGELFF.

The CDR3 protein is CASSQQGIKETQYF. The CDR3 DNA reads as TGTGCCAGCAGCCAACAGGGAATTAAGGAGACCCAGTACTTC. This chain links TRBV11-2 with TRBJ2-5; D possibly corresponds to TRBD1 (6 bases). The CDR3 is made up of 14 amino acids. V lost 5 bases and J 5 bases, leaving 15 bases between the germline ends. Per the germline V gene, CDR1 is SGHAT and CDR2 is FQNNGV.

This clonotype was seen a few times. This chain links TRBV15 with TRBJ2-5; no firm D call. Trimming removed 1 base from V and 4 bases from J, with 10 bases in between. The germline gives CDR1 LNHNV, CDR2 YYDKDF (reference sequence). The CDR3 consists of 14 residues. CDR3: CATSRVYGVETQYF. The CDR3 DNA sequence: TGTGCCACCAGCAGAGTATACGGTGTAGAGACCCAGTACTTC.

The CDR3 coding sequence is TGTGCCAGCTCACCACGAAAGGACATGAGGGCCAATGAGCAGTTCTTC. Its protein is CASSPRKDMRANEQFF. The chain employs TRBV18 and TRBJ2-5; either TRBD1 or TRBD2 may fit D (5 bases each). TRBJ2-1 matches the DNA end more closely, so the J call is doubtful. The V gene's germline CDR1 is KGHSH and CDR2 LQKENI. The CDR3 spans 16 residues.

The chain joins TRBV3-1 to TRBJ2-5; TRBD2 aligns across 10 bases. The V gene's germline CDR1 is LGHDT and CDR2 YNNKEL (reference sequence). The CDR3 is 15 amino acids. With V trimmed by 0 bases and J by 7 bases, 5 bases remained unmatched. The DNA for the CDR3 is TGTGCCAGCAGCCAAGATCAACTAGCGGGGTGGACCCAGTACTTC. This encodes CASSQDQLAGWTQYF.